One and the same sample provided the 25 T cell receptor beta chains below, sequenced in a study of CD8 T cells in ankylosing spondylitis. A single record per CDR3 protein comes from TCRdb applying MiXCR to the 5' RACE reads. The sample holds some 90,000 distinct CDR3 sequences, 27% seen once. The sequenced sample consisted of blood, either unsorted or a sorted T cell fraction (not recorded which). These receptors were obtained from a male donor with ankylosing spondylitis or in good health (not recorded which).

In its sample, this clonotype was seen a few times. The J gene is TRBJ1-5, the V gene TRBV19, with unresolved D. This CDR3 comprises 12 residues. Germline CDR1 and CDR2: LNHDA and SQIVND (reference sequence). Deletions cut 8 bases from V and 3 bases from J, with 8 bases between. The CDR3 protein is CASRFNNQPQHF. CDR3 nucleotides: TGTGCCAGTCGGTTCAACAATCAGCCCCAGCATTTT.

J is TRBJ1-4 and V is TRBV18; weak D call: TRBD1 (5 bases). Germline V CDR1 and CDR2: KGHSH, LQKENI. This CDR3 is built from 14 residues. Trimming removed 4 bases from V and 7 bases from J, with 13 bases in between. The CDR3 DNA follows: TGTGCCAGCTCACAAGATAGGGGATCTGAAAAACTGTTTTTT. The encoded protein is CASSQDRGSEKLFF.

The sample holds a few counts of this clonotype. The chain links TRBV28 to TRBJ2-1; no definite D call. The germline gives CDR1 MDHEN, CDR2 SYDVKM. Between the trimmed V and J ends, which lost 6 bases and 6 bases, there was a span of 12 bases. The CDR3 contains 13 residues. CDR3 DNA: TGTGCCAGCAGAACATCGTCCGGCAATGAGCAGTTCTTC. This translates into CASRTSSGNEQFF.

The chain is built from TRBV12-1 and TRBJ2-2. TRBV12-1 is flagged as a pseudogene. The CDR3 is 13 residues long. The CDR3, as DNA: TGTGCCAGCAGCTTTGAAACAGTCGCGGAGCTGTTTTTT. Translated, it gives CASSFETVAELFF.

This chain connects TRBV3-1 to TRBJ1-1; possible D gene TRBD1, 5 bases. V dropped 3 bases and J dropped 10 bases, with 9 bases sitting between them. CDR1 is LGHDT and CDR2 is YNNKEL in the germline V gene (reference sequence). This CDR3 region has 11 residues. This CDR3 reads CASSHGGIAFF. The CDR3 region has the DNA TGTGCCAGCAGCCATGGGGGTATAGCTTTCTTT.

This clonotype was seen more than once but under ten times. This chain links TRBV5-1 with TRBJ1-5; the match to TRBD1 covers 8 bases. Germline V gives CDR1 SGHRS, CDR2 YFSETQ. The CDR3 covers 14 residues. J lost 7 bases, V lost 3 bases, and 6 bases had no gene match. In DNA form, the CDR3 reads TGCGCCAGCAGCTCCGGACAGGGCCAACAGCCCCAGCATTTT. This codes for CASSSGQGQQPQHF. Drawing the rest from reference TRBV5-1 and TRBJ1-5, the complete variable domain is KAGVTQTPRYLIKTRGQQVTLSCSPISGHRSVSWYQQTPGQGLQFLFEYFSETQRNKGNFPGRFSGRQFSNSRSEMNVSTLELGDSALYLCASSSGQGQQPQHFGDGTRLSIL.

This clonotype was detected only a few times. The chain employs TRBV7-9 and TRBJ1-2, with D unresolved. CDR3 size: 14 residues. Deletions cut 5 bases from V and 4 bases from J, with 14 bases between. Per the germline V gene, CDR1 is SEHNR and CDR2 is FQNEAQ (reference sequence). This chain's CDR3 is CASSATEKSYGYTF. CDR3 DNA: TGTGCCAGCAGCGCCACAGAGAAGAGCTATGGCTACACCTTC.

This clonotype has at least ten counts. The chain recombines TRBV5-1 with TRBJ2-2; perhaps TRBD1 as D (5 bases). The germline V and J ends were trimmed by 0 bases and 4 bases, with 16 bases remaining between them. This CDR3 region has 17 residues. The germline V gene has CDR1 SGHRS and CDR2 YFSETQ. The CDR3: CASSLVWGGRTTGELFF. CDR3 DNA sequence: TGCGCCAGCAGCTTGGTCTGGGGCGGACGGACCACCGGGGAGCTGTTTTTT.

The chain recombines TRBV5-1 with TRBJ2-2, with D tentatively TRBD1 (5 bases). Germline CDR1 is SGHRS and CDR2 is YFSETQ. CDR3 length equals 14 residues. With 2 bases removed from V and 4 bases from J, the gap between germline ends came to 9 bases. CDR3 loop: CASSFQGPTGELFF. The CDR3 nucleotides read TGCGCCAGCAGCTTTCAGGGCCCCACCGGGGAGCTGTTTTTT.

The chain links TRBV5-1 to TRBJ2-7; D may correspond to TRBD1 or TRBD2 (6 bases each). CDR1 is SGHRS and CDR2 is YFSETQ in the germline V gene. The CDR3 extends over 16 amino acids. Trimming left V 1 base short and J 5 bases short, with 19 bases between. CDR3 sequence: CASSLSVGQGRNEQYF. Here the CDR3 DNA reads TGCGCCAGCAGCTTGTCGGTAGGGCAGGGGAGGAACGAGCAGTACTTC. Based on the CDR3 plus reference TRBV5-1 and TRBJ2-7, the full variable domain is KAGVTQTPRYLIKTRGQQVTLSCSPISGHRSVSWYQQTPGQGLQFLFEYFSETQRNKGNFPGRFSGRQFSNSRSEMNVSTLELGDSALYLCASSLSVGQGRNEQYFGPGTRLTVT.

Only a few counts were recorded for this clonotype. J is TRBJ1-4 and V is TRBV5-1; TRBD1 is a possible D gene (5 bases). Germline loops: CDR1 SGHRS, CDR2 YFSETQ. V lost 2 bases to trimming and J lost 5 bases, with 13 bases between them. The CDR3 sequence is 15 residues long. CDR3 nucleotide sequence: TGCGCCAGCAGCTTCTGGGGGGAGGCGAATGAAAAACTGTTTTTT. Protein: CASSFWGEANEKLFF. Drawing the rest from reference TRBV5-1 and TRBJ1-4, the complete variable domain is KAGVTQTPRYLIKTRGQQVTLSCSPISGHRSVSWYQQTPGQGLQFLFEYFSETQRNKGNFPGRFSGRQFSNSRSEMNVSTLELGDSALYLCASSFWGEANEKLFFGSGTQLSVL.

CDR3 sequence: CASSLGPGALYGYTF. In nucleotides, the CDR3 is TGTGCCAGCAGCTTAGGCCCAGGGGCCCTCTATGGCTACACCTTC. The chain combines TRBV7-9 with TRBJ1-2, with D possibly being TRBD1 (6 bases). Trimming took 1 base from V and 4 from J, leaving 13 bases between them. CDR3 length: 15 residues. Germline lookup yields CDR1 SEHNR and CDR2 FQNEAQ (reference sequence). Variable domain in full (rest from reference TRBV7-9 and TRBJ1-2): DTGVSQNPRHKITKRGQNVTFRCDPISEHNRLYWYRQTLGQGPEFLTYFQNEAQLEKSRLLSDRFSAERPKGSFSTLEIQRTEQGDSAMYLCASSLGPGALYGYTFGSGTRLTVV.

This clonotype has only a few counts. The genes are TRBV7-6 and TRBJ2-7; the match to TRBD1 covers 7 bases. The V gene's germline CDR1 is SGHVS and CDR2 FNYEAQ. The length of the CDR3 is 13 residues. Trimming at V came to 5 bases and at J to 3 bases, leaving 4 bases not matched to a gene. The CDR3 bases are TGTGCCAGCAGCCCTAACAGGGGCTACGAGCAGTACTTC. As protein: CASSPNRGYEQYF.

This clonotype was observed a handful of times. The V gene is TRBV7-3, the J gene TRBJ1-6, with 7 bases that match TRBD1. Germline CDR1 is SGHTA and CDR2 is FQGTGA. This CDR3 spans 13 amino acids. V dropped 3 bases and J dropped 10; count of bases not matched to a gene: 3. The DNA of the CDR3 is TGTGCCAGCAGCTTGCAGGGGGAGTCACCCCTCCACTTT. It codes for CASSLQGESPLHF.

This clonotype was counted only a few times. The V call is TRBV6-5, the J call TRBJ2-5; TRBD2 matches 10 bases. Germline V CDR1 and CDR2: MNHEY, SVGAGI. The CDR3 runs to 16 residues. Trimming cost V 0 bases and J 5 bases; bases outside gene matches: 6. CDR3 coding DNA: TGTGCCAGCAGTTACTCTTCTAGCGGGAGTAGTGAGACCCAGTACTTC. It translates to CASSYSSSGSSETQYF.

This clonotype was found many times. CDR3 nucleotides: TGTGCCAGCAGCTTCTTGGCGGCCGATACGCAGTATTTT. Encoded protein: CASSFLAADTQYF. The chain combines TRBV7-2 with TRBJ2-3; D ambiguous. Germline CDR1 and CDR2: SGHTA and FQGNSA. V was shortened by 3 bases and J by 6 bases, with 10 bases between the two germline ends. The CDR3 is 13 amino acids. Complete variable domain (other parts from reference TRBV7-2 and TRBJ2-3): GAGVSQSPSNKVTEKGKDVELRCDPISGHTALYWYRQSLGQGLEFLIYFQGNSAPDKSGLPSDRFSAERTGGSVSTLTIQRTQQEDSAVYLCASSFLAADTQYFGPGTRLTVL.

There are a few counts of this clonotype. The chain joins TRBV7-8 to TRBJ2-4, with no clear D. CDR1 is SGHVS, CDR2 FQNEAQ, per germline. V was clipped by 1 base and J by 2 bases, with 12 bases between them. CDR3 length: 16 amino acids. The CDR3 region has the DNA TGTGCCAGCAGCTTAGTTGTGGCAGGCTCCAAAAACATTCAGTACTTC. It specifies CASSLVVAGSKNIQYF.

The chain combines TRBV6-1 with TRBJ2-5, with TRBD2 matching 7 bases. The CDR3 covers 14 residues. Germline V lookup: CDR1 MNHNS, CDR2 SASEGT. Germline trimming cut 5 bases from V and 0 bases from J; bases unmatched to any gene: 3. CDR3 region: CASSLAVDQETQYF. CDR3 nucleotides: TGTGCCAGCAGTCTAGCGGTGGACCAAGAGACCCAGTACTTC.

Only a few counts were recorded for this clonotype. The J gene is TRBJ1-1, the V gene TRBV10-3, with D possibly matching TRBD1 (6 bases). The V gene's germline CDR1 is ENHRY and CDR2 SYGVKD. This CDR3 is built from 15 residues. Between the trimmed V and J ends, which lost 6 bases and 3 bases, there was a span of 17 bases. CDR3: CAIRRERGAYTEAFF. CDR3 nucleotide sequence: TGTGCCATCAGACGTGAGCGGGGGGCCTACACTGAAGCTTTCTTT.

This clonotype was counted between two and nine times. CDR3 loop: CASSIPGTGAEQFF. The DNA for the CDR3 is TGTGCCAGCAGCATACCCGGGACAGGGGCTGAGCAGTTCTTC. This sequence joins TRBV6-1 and TRBJ2-1; the match to TRBD1 covers 10 bases. CDR3 length: 14 residues. The junction had 8 bases not matched to a gene; V was cut back by 6 bases and J by 9 bases. Germline V lookup: CDR1 MNHNS, CDR2 SASEGT.

The chain uses TRBV6-1 and TRBJ2-7, with a possible D match to TRBD2 (6 bases). This CDR3 is 13 amino acids long. The V and J ends lost 11 bases and 7 bases respectively, with 21 bases between them. Per the germline V gene, CDR1 is MNHNS and CDR2 is SASEGT. CDR3 DNA: TGTGCCGCCTTCCCCTCCGCGGGGCTTGAGCAGTACTTC. As protein: CAAFPSAGLEQYF.

The chain links TRBV12-3 or TRBV12-4 to TRBJ2-7; weak D call: TRBD2 (5 bases). Trimming removed 1 base from V and 6 bases from J, with 19 bases in between. This CDR3 has 16 amino acids. CDR3 nucleotides: TGTGCCAGCAGTTTAGAGCGCGGAGTGGTAGAGGGCGAGCAGTACTTC. Translation: CASSLERGVVEGEQYF.

This clonotype has more than one count but fewer than ten. The gene calls are TRBV20-1 and TRBJ2-4, with 10 bases matching TRBD1. The CDR3 is 13 residues long. Trimming at V came to 6 bases and at J to 5 bases, leaving 4 bases not matched to a gene. The V gene's germline CDR1 is DFQATT and CDR2 SNEGSKA (reference sequence). The CDR3 DNA reads TGCAGTGCAACGGACAGGGGGGAAAACATTCAGTACTTC. This codes for CSATDRGENIQYF.

The chain has TRBV5-5 and TRBJ2-3, with 8 bases identical to TRBD1. Trimming took 4 bases from V and 0 from J; bases not matched to a gene: 4. Germline CDR1 reads SGHKS; CDR2 reads YYEKEE (reference sequence). The CDR3 contains 15 residues. CDR3 loop: CASSGGQVSTDTQYF. The CDR3 nucleotides are TGTGCCAGCAGCGGGGGACAGGTTAGCACAGATACGCAGTATTTT.

The V and J genes are TRBV28 and TRBJ1-3; D gene unclear. Germline values: CDR1 MDHEN, CDR2 SYDVKM. V lost 3 bases and J 4 bases, leaving 10 bases between the germline ends. This CDR3 has 14 amino acids. The chain's CDR3 is CASSLGALGNTIYF. The DNA of the CDR3 is TGTGCCAGCAGTTTGGGAGCACTCGGAAACACCATATATTTT.